This T cell receptor (beta chain) was sequenced in a study of identical twins. Study-wide findings and caveats: Alpha sequences that were out-of-frame and twin-shared showed an excess of low generation probability.

With respect to this clonotype: Its specificity is unknown.

A universal primer site was incorporated via template switching, and the cDNA contained unique molecular identifiers. TCRdb analysed the 5' RACE reads with MiXCR anew, one entry per CDR3 protein. The table lists 200,000 to 300,000 distinct CDR3 sequences, more than 9% of them singletons. This CDR3 has 15 amino acids. The germline gives CDR1 MDHEN, CDR2 SYDVKM. V lost 1 base, J lost 2 bases, and 2 bases stayed unmatched. This receptor was taken from a man aged 45-60 years in good health. The rearrangement joins TRBV28 to TRBJ1-2, with 9 bases that match TRBD1. Sequencing input: memory T cells sorted from blood. DNA for the CDR3: TGTGCCAGCAGTTTATCAGGACAGGGGAACTATGGCTACACCTTC. It is translated as CASSLSGQGNYGYTF.